Sequencing of this T cell receptor (beta chain) was carried out in a study of shared clonotypes between healthy human individuals. As for the study in general: In total, the donors were a couple of women and a few men aged 18 to 49. Points from the study as a whole: Relative to clonotypes present in all four donors, those not shared had lower generation probabilities.

The V and J ends lost 4 bases and 2 bases respectively, with 16 bases between them. CDR1 and CDR2 from the germline V gene are SGHKS and YYEKEE (reference sequence). This CDR3 spans 16 amino acids. Original handling: Filtering differed, since immunoSEQ gave only junction sequences and no quality scores. The assay was immunoSEQ multiplex PCR, and TCRdb's table has in-frame clones only and misses some. Clone size and the V and J calls come from that table; the DNA yielded D and trimming. The sample lists about 2,100,000 clones, around 93% occurring once. Comment on this clone: What it binds is unknown.

CD8 cells regarded as naive lacked CD45RO, were positively chosen for CCR7, and omitted terminally differentiated effector memory CD45RA+ cells. All participating donors were Caucasian adults from Nashville, Tennessee. This chain uses TRBV5-5 with TRBJ1-5, with D possibly TRBD1 on 6 matching bases. The clonotype comes from a man aged 18 to 29 in good health. Some clones in this sample may be carry-over from other donors' samples. The sample consisted of naive CD8+ T cells from PBMCs. The CDR3 here is CASSPVGGEGNQPQHF. The CDR3 DNA reads as TGTGCCAGCAGCCCGGTTGGGGGCGAAGGCAATCAGCCCCAGCATTTT.